Below are 25 T cell receptor beta chains sequenced from a single sample in a study of molecular identifiers for immune sequencing clone quantification. TCRdb re-derived calls from the PCR reads in MiXCR, one entry per CDR3 protein. The table has roughly 300,000 distinct CDR3 sequences, over 20% seen once. Sequenced input: naive CD8+ T cells from blood, with Jurkat cell RNA spiked in. Described subset: FACS-sorted CD8+CD4-CCR7+CD45RA+ naive T cells. Every receptor here comes from a human donor in good health. Some libraries in this study had Jurkat cell RNA spiked in.

This clonotype occurred many times. The V call is TRBV19, the J call TRBJ2-2, with 7 bases that match TRBD1. Germline loops: CDR1 LNHDA, CDR2 SQIVND (reference sequence). This CDR3 comprises 15 residues. The J segment lost 0 bases and the V segment lost 5 bases, leaving 3 bases of the junction unmatched. The CDR3 reads CASSLQGANTGELFF. The CDR3 region has the DNA TGTGCCAGTAGTCTTCAGGGGGCGAACACCGGGGAGCTGTTTTTT.

This clonotype was seen many times. The rearrangement links TRBV29-1 to TRBJ2-7; weak D call: TRBD2 (6 bases). V lost 0 bases and J lost 4, with 13 bases in between. Per germline, CDR1 SQVTM and CDR2 ANQGSEA. This CDR3 has 14 residues. The CDR3 bases are TGCAGCGTTGAAGATCTTGATCGGGGGTACGAGCAGTACTTC. Translating it yields CSVEDLDRGYEQYF.

This clonotype occurred a few times. This sequence joins TRBV20-1 and TRBJ2-2; possible D gene TRBD1, 5 bases. CDR1 and CDR2 from the germline V gene are DFQATT and SNEGSKA (reference sequence). The CDR3 runs 13 residues. Trimming cost V 4 bases and J 6 bases, with 12 bases left between them. CDR3 DNA: TGCAGTGCTACGTCAGGGTCGGCCGGGGAGCTGTTTTTT. This codes for CSATSGSAGELFF.

In its sample, this clonotype was seen many times. The chain joins TRBV29-1 to TRBJ1-1; D may be TRBD1 (5 bases). V lost 0 bases, J lost 6 bases, and 23 bases lay in between. The CDR3 contains 17 residues. Germline V gene sequence: CDR1 SQVTM, CDR2 ANQGSEA. The CDR3 nucleotides read TGCAGCGTTGAAGATGAGAGTTCCAGGGAAGCCCTCGCTGAAGCTTTCTTT. It translates to CSVEDESSREALAEAFF.

This clonotype was detected ten times or more. The chain couples TRBV7-9 to TRBJ2-5; 7 positions agree with TRBD1. This CDR3 region has 14 residues. Germline V gene lookup returns CDR1 SEHNR and CDR2 FQNEAQ (reference sequence). Trimming at V came to 5 bases and at J to 2 bases, leaving 5 bases not matched to a gene. CDR3 sequence: CASSDRDSQETQYF. The DNA of the CDR3 is TGTGCCAGCAGCGACCGGGACAGTCAAGAGACCCAGTACTTC.

This clonotype was recorded a few times. The rearrangement links TRBV9 to TRBJ2-5; 7 bases fit TRBD2. J was trimmed by 5 bases and V by 3 bases; bases with no gene match: 10. This CDR3 has 15 amino acids. Germline lookup yields CDR1 SGDLS and CDR2 YYNGEE. This CDR3 is CASSGLGGLTETQYF. The CDR3 DNA sequence: TGTGCCAGCAGCGGTTTGGGAGGGCTGACTGAGACCCAGTACTTC. Drawing the rest from reference TRBV9 and TRBJ2-5, the complete variable domain is DSGVTQTPKHLITATGQRVTLRCSPRSGDLSVYWYQQSLDQGLQFLIQYYNGEERAKGNILERFSAQQFPDLHSELNLSSLELGDSALYFCASSGLGGLTETQYFGPGTRLLVL.

This clonotype was recorded a few times. The rearrangement uses TRBV5-4 and TRBJ2-3; 11 bases are shared with TRBD2. The germline V gene encodes CDR1 SGHNT and CDR2 YYREEE (reference sequence). The CDR3 covers 18 residues. V lost 3 bases and J lost 4; bases outside the gene matches: 13. The CDR3 DNA is TGTGCCAGCAGCTCTACCTCACTAGCGGGAGTAGGGGCAGATACGCAGTATTTT. It specifies CASSSTSLAGVGADTQYF.

The chain combines TRBV7-9 with TRBJ2-7; weak D call: TRBD2 (5 bases). This CDR3 is built from 13 residues. CDR1 and CDR2 (germline): SEHNR, FQNEAQ (reference sequence). The germline V and J ends were trimmed by 5 bases and 3 bases, with 11 bases remaining between them. DNA of the CDR3: TGTGCCAGCAGCCCCAGGACTGACTACGAGCAGTACTTC. Its protein product is CASSPRTDYEQYF.

As regards this clonotype: Mismatch with germline at one junction end may stem from a read error. V usage is TRBV5-4 and J usage is TRBJ2-6, with a possible D match to TRBD1 (5 bases). This CDR3 is 17 amino acids long. Looked up from germline, CDR1 is SGHNT and CDR2 is YYREEE (reference sequence). CDR3 region: CASSFNYGPSGANVPTF. In DNA form, the CDR3 reads TGTGCCAGCAGCTTCAATTATGGGCCCTCTGGGGCCAACGTCCCGACTTTC. Complete variable domain (other parts from reference TRBV5-4 and TRBJ2-6): ETGVTQSPTHLIKTRGQQVTLRCSSQSGHNTVSWYQQALGQGPQFIFQYYREEENGRGNFPPRFSGLQFPNYSSELNVNALELDDSALYLCASSFNYGPSGANVPTFGAGSRLTVL.

To note about this clonotype: A much larger clone differs from this one at a single base, so this may be a read error. The chain has TRBV5-3 and TRBJ2-7, with TRBD2 matching 13 bases. TRBV5-3 has ORF status, its function being uncertain. The CDR3 contains 17 residues. The CDR3 loop is CASSSLGLAGARYEQYF. The CDR3 DNA sequence: TGTGCCAGCAGCTCATTAGGACTAGCGGGGGCGAGGTACGAGCAGTACTTC.

V gene TRBV7-9 combines with J gene TRBJ2-3, with D uncertain. This CDR3 has 15 amino acids. The ends were cut back, 5 bases at V and 4 bases at J, with 16 bases in the middle. The germline V gene has CDR1 SEHNR and CDR2 FQNEAQ (reference sequence). The CDR3 bases are TGTGCCAGCAGCCTCCGGGCGCCCGGCCCAGATACGCAGTATTTT. Its protein is CASSLRAPGPDTQYF.

The chain carries TRBV7-9 and TRBJ1-1; D might be TRBD1 (6 bases). CDR3 length: 16 amino acids. V lost 5 bases to trimming and J lost 0 bases, with 16 bases between them. Germline V lookup: CDR1 SEHNR, CDR2 FQNEAQ (reference sequence). In DNA, the CDR3 is TGTGCCAGCAGCCTCCCGTTGACAGGTATGAACACTGAAGCTTTCTTT. Its protein product is CASSLPLTGMNTEAFF.

This clonotype has more than one count but fewer than ten. One junction end disagrees with the germline gene, perhaps due to a read error. The chain links TRBV12-5 to TRBJ2-2; TRBD2 matches at 8 bases. The CDR3 consists of 17 residues. Germline V gives CDR1 LGHNT, CDR2 FRNRAP. As DNA, the CDR3 is TGTGCTAGTGGTTTTGAGGCGGGAGGTTGGAACACCGGGGAGCTGGTTTTT. Translating it yields CASGFEAGGWNTGELVF.

This clonotype has just a few counts. V gene TRBV12-5 combines with J gene TRBJ1-1, with D uncertain. The CDR3 contains 12 residues. Trimming left V 1 base short and J 5 bases short, with 5 bases between. Germline values: CDR1 LGHNT, CDR2 FRNRAP. The CDR3 reads CASGLGRTEAFF. DNA for the CDR3: TGTGCTAGTGGTTTGGGTAGGACTGAAGCTTTCTTT.

This clonotype turned up a few times. This sequence joins TRBV4-3 and TRBJ1-3; D gene unclear. This CDR3 spans 14 amino acids. Per germline, CDR1 LGHNA and CDR2 YSLEER. Trimming cost V 1 base and J 2 bases, with 6 bases left between them. The DNA for the CDR3 is TGCGCCAGCAGCCAAGCTGGACCTGGAAACACCATATATTTT. The encoded protein is CASSQAGPGNTIYF.

The J gene is TRBJ1-2, the V gene TRBV5-1, with D uncertain. Germline-derived CDR1 and CDR2 are SGHRS and YFSETQ. CDR3 length: 13 amino acids. The V and J ends lost 4 bases and 4 bases respectively, with 11 bases between them. CDR3 nucleotides: TGCGCCAGCAGCCCGGAAACTCTCTATGGCTACACCTTC. Translated: CASSPETLYGYTF.

This chain uses TRBV6-1 with TRBJ2-1; 10 bases line up with TRBD2. Looked up from germline, CDR1 is MNHNS and CDR2 is SASEGT. The ends lost 6 bases at V and 9 bases at J; junction bases unmatched: 5. The CDR3 runs to 13 residues. The CDR3 loop is CASRLAGAVEQFF. CDR3 DNA: TGTGCCAGCAGGCTAGCGGGAGCAGTTGAGCAGTTCTTC.

This clonotype was seen repeatedly, ten times or more. Sequence at one end of the junction differs from germline and may be a read error. The rearrangement links TRBV7-9 to TRBJ1-1; maybe TRBD1 (6 bases). The germline gives CDR1 SEHNR, CDR2 FQNEAQ (reference sequence). There are 11 residues in the CDR3. The CDR3 DNA reads TGCGCCAGCAGCTTGGGGGGCGAAGCTTTCTTT. It encodes CASSLGGEAFF.

The sample holds many counts of this clonotype. The chain recombines TRBV7-8 with TRBJ2-6; possibly TRBD1 for D (6 bases). The V end was cut by 1 base, the J end by 0 bases, with 16 bases between. Germline loops: CDR1 SGHVS, CDR2 FQNEAQ. CDR3 length: 19 amino acids. The CDR3 protein is CASSLVVGQQGSGANVLTF. DNA of the CDR3: TGTGCCAGCAGCTTAGTGGTTGGACAGCAAGGCTCTGGGGCCAACGTCCTGACTTTC.

Points on this clonotype: This could be a read error, since a much larger clone is one nucleotide away. The chain has TRBV12-3 or TRBV12-4 and TRBJ1-5, with D possibly being TRBD1 (5 bases). CDR3 length equals 14 residues. The CDR3 nucleotides read TGTGCCAGCAGTTTAGGCGCAGGGCATCAGCTCCAGCATTTT. Amino acid sequence: CASSLGAGHQLQHF.

Ten or more counts support this clonotype. The chain has TRBV7-9 and TRBJ2-1; D not certain. V lost 1 base and J lost 7, with 8 bases in between. The germline V gene encodes CDR1 SEHNR and CDR2 FQNEAQ (reference sequence). The CDR3 is made up of 13 amino acids. CDR3 sequence reads: CASSLVLRNEQFF. The CDR3 DNA reads TGTGCCAGCAGCTTAGTTCTTAGGAATGAGCAGTTCTTC.

This clonotype was seen at least ten times. This chain connects TRBV7-2 to TRBJ1-1; possible D gene TRBD1, 5 bases. V lost 5 bases, J lost 1 base, and 14 bases lay in between. The CDR3 contains 15 residues. Germline V gene data show CDR1 as SGHTA and CDR2 as FQGNSA. CDR3 coding DNA: TGTGCCAGCAGCCCAACTCCGGACAAGAACACTGAAGCTTTCTTT. Residues: CASSPTPDKNTEAFF.

As for this clonotype: The junction shows a germline mismatch at one end, possibly a read error. The V gene is TRBV7-9, the J gene TRBJ1-1, with unresolved D. The CDR3 is 14 amino acids. Germline CDR1 reads SEHNR; CDR2 reads FQNEAQ (reference sequence). CDR3 region: CASSPPTPNTEAIF. CDR3 nucleotide sequence: TGTGCCAGCAGCCCCCCGACCCCGAACACTGAAGCTATCTTT.

The chain carries TRBV27 and TRBJ2-7, with 9 bases aligning to TRBD2. CDR1 and CDR2 from the germline V gene are MNHEY and SMNVEV (reference sequence). This CDR3 spans 15 amino acids. V was pared by 0 bases and J by 5 bases, with 5 bases of the junction left unmatched. This CDR3 reads CASSLSPSGAHEQYF. In nucleotides, the CDR3 is TGTGCCAGCAGTTTATCGCCTAGCGGGGCCCACGAGCAGTACTTC.

A few counts support this clonotype. The chain recombines TRBV6-6 with TRBJ2-3; 8 nucleotides align to TRBD2. Germline-derived CDR1 and CDR2 are MNHNY and SVGAGI (reference sequence). The CDR3 runs 15 residues. The V gene end was trimmed by 6 bases and the J gene end by 5 bases; junction bases not matched to a gene: 10. The CDR3 nucleotides read TGTGCCAGCAGCCCTACTAGCGGCACGGGAGATACGCAGTATTTT. As protein: CASSPTSGTGDTQYF.